This T cell receptor (beta chain) was observed in a study of control samples from healthy donors and cancer patients. Assay: immunoSEQ multiplex PCR; the TCRdb copy retains only in-frame clones and omits some. The sample has 100,000 to 150,000 clones, roughly 90% seen once. The V gene's germline CDR1 is GTSNPN and CDR2 SVGIG (reference sequence). This CDR3 region has 14 residues. V was clipped by 2 bases and J by 0 bases, with 5 bases between them. The chain employs TRBV30 and TRBJ2-6; D is uncertain. Sequenced: blood. This TCR derives from a man in his late teens or twenties in good health. The CDR3 nucleotides are TGTGCCTGGAGTCCCAGCTCTGGGGCCAACGTCCTGACTTTC. Translated, it gives CAWSPSSGANVLTF. The full variable domain, with the rest looked up from reference TRBV30 and TRBJ2-6, is SQTIHQWPATLVQPVGSPLSLECTVEGTSNPNLYWYRQAAGRGLQLLFYSVGIGQISSEVPQNLSASRPQDRQFILSSKKLLLSDSGFYLCAWSPSSGANVLTFGAGSRLTVL.